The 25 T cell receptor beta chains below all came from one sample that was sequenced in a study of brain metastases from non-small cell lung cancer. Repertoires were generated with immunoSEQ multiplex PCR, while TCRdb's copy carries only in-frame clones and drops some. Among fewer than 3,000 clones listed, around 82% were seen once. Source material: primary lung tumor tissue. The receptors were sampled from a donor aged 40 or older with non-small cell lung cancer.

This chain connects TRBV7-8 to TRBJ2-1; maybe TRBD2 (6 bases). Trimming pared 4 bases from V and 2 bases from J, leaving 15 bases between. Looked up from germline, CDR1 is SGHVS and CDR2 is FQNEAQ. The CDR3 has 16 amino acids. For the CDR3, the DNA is TGTGCCAGCAGCTACTCTCGGGACTCCGCCTACAATGAGCAGTTCTTC. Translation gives CASSYSRDSAYNEQFF.

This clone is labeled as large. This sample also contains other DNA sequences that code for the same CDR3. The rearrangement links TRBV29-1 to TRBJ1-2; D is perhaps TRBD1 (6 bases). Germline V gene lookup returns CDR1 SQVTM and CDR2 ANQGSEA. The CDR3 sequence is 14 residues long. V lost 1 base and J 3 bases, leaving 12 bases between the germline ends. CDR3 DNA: TGCAGCGTTGAAGTTTGGGCAGGGGACTATGGCTACACCTTC. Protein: CSVEVWAGDYGYTF.

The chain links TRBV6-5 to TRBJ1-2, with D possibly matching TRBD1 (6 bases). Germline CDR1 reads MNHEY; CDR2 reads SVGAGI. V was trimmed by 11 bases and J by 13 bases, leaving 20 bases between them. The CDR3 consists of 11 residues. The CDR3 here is CAPSNRALSTF. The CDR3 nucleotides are TGTGCCCCTTCTAACAGGGCCCTCAGCACCTTC.

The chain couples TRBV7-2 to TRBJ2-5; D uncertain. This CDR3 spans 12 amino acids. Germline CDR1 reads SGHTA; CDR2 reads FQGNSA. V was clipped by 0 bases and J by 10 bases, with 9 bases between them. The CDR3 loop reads CASSLAQGVQYF. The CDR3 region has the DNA TGTGCCAGCAGCTTAGCGCAAGGTGTCCAGTACTTC.

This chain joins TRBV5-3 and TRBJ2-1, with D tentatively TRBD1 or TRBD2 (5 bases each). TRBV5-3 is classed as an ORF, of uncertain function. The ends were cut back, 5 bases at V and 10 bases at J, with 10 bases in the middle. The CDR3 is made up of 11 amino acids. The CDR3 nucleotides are TGTGCCAGAAGACTGAGGGGAGAGCAGTTCTTC. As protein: CARRLRGEQFF.

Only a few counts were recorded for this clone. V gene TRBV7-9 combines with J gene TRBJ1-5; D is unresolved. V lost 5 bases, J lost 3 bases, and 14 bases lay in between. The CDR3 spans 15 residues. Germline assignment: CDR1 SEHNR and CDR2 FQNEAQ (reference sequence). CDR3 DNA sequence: TGTGCCAGCAGCACCACCTGGGGTATCAATCAGCCCCAGCATTTT. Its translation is CASSTTWGINQPQHF.

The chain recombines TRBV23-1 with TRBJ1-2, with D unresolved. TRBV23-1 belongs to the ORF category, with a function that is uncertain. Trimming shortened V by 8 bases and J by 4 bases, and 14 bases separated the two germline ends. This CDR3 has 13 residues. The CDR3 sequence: CASPRPYSYGYTF. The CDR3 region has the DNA TGCGCCAGCCCCAGGCCTTACAGCTATGGCTACACCTTC.

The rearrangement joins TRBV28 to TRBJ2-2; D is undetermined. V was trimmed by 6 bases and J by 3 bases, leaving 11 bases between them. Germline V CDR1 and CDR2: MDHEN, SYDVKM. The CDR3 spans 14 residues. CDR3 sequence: CASSPTGDTGELFF. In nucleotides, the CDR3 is TGTGCCAGCAGCCCGACTGGGGACACCGGGGAGCTGTTTTTT. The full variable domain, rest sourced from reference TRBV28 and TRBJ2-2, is DVKVTQSSRYLVKRTGEKVFLECVQDMDHENMFWYRQDPGLGLRLIYFSYDVKMKEKGDIPEGYSVSREKKERFSLILESASTNQTSMYLCASSPTGDTGELFFGEGSRLTVL.

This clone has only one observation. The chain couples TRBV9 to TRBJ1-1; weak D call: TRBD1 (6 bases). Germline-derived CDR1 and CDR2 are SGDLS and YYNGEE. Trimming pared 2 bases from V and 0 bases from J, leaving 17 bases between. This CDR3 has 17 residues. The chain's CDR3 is CASSVGATGFVNTEAFF. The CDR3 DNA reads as TGTGCCAGCAGCGTTGGAGCGACAGGATTCGTGAACACTGAAGCTTTCTTT. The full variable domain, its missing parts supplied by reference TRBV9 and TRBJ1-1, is DSGVTQTPKHLITATGQRVTLRCSPRSGDLSVYWYQQSLDQGLQFLIQYYNGEERAKGNILERFSAQQFPDLHSELNLSSLELGDSALYFCASSVGATGFVNTEAFFGQGTRLTVV.

The CDR3 sequence: CASSFGRSSYNEQFF. CDR3 coding DNA: TGTGCCAGCAGTTTCGGTCGAAGCTCCTACAATGAGCAGTTCTTC. This chain joins TRBV6-6 and TRBJ2-1; no definite D call. Trimming cost V 4 bases and J 0 bases, with 10 bases left between them. Germline loops: CDR1 MNHNY, CDR2 SVGAGI (reference sequence). The CDR3 extends over 15 amino acids.

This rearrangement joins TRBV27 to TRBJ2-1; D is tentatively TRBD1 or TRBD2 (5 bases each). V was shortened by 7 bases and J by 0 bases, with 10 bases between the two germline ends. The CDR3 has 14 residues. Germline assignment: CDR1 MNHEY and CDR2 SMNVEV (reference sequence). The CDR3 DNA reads TGTGCCAGCAATGATGGGGGCTCCTACAATGAGCAGTTCTTC. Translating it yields CASNDGGSYNEQFF.

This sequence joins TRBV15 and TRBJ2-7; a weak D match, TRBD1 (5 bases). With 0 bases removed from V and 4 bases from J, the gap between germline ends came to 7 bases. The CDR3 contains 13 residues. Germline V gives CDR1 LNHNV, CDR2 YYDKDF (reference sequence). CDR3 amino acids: CATSRDGQYEQYF. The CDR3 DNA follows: TGTGCCACCAGCAGAGATGGACAATACGAGCAGTACTTC.

The CDR3 is CASSYSDVIVSYEQYF. CDR3 nucleotides: TGTGCCAGCAGTTATTCGGACGTTATCGTCTCCTACGAGCAGTACTTC. The chain links TRBV6-5 to TRBJ2-7; unclear D gene. V was shortened by 3 bases and J by 0 bases, with 15 bases between the two germline ends. The germline V gene encodes CDR1 MNHEY and CDR2 SVGAGI. This CDR3 is built from 16 residues.

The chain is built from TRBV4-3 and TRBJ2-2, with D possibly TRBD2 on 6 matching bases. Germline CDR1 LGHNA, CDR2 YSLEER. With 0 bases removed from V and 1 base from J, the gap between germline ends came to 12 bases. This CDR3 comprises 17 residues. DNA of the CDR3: TGCGCCAGCAGCCAAGATCGAGGGACTCTGAACACCGGGGAGCTGTTTTTT. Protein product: CASSQDRGTLNTGELFF.

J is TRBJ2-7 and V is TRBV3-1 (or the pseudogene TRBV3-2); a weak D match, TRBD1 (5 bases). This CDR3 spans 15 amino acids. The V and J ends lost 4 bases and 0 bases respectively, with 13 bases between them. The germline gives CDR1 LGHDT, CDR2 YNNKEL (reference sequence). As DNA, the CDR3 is TGTGCCAGCAGCCGTAATCAGGGTCTCTCCTACGAGCAGTACTTC. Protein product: CASSRNQGLSYEQYF.

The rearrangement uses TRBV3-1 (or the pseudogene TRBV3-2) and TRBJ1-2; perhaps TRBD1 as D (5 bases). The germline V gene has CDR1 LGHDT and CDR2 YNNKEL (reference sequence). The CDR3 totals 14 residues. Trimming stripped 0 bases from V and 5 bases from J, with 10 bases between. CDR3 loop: CASSQEGGIYGYTF. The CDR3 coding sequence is TGTGCCAGCAGCCAAGAGGGGGGGATATATGGCTACACCTTC.

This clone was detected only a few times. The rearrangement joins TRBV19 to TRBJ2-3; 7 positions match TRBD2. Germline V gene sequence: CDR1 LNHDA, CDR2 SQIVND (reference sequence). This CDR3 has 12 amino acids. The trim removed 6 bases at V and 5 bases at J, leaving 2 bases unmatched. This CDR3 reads CASRLAGDTQYF. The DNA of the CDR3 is TGTGCCAGTAGATTAGCGGGAGATACGCAGTATTTT. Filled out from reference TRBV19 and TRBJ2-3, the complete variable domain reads DGGITQSPKYLFRKEGQNVTLSCEQNLNHDAMYWYRQDPGQGLRLIYYSQIVNDFQKGDIAEGYSVSREKKESFPLTVTSAQKNPTAFYLCASRLAGDTQYFGPGTRLTVL.

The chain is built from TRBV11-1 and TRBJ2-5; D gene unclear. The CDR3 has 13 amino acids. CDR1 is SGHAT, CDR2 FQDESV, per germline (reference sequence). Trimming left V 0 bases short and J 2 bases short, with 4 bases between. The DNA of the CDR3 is TGTGCCAGCAGCTTAGCCCCGCAAGAGACCCAGTACTTC. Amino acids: CASSLAPQETQYF.

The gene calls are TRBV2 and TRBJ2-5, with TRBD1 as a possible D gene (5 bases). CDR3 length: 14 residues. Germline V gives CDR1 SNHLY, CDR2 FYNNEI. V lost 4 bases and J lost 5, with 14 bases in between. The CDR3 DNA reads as TGTGCCAGCAGTGGTCGAGTTGCAGGGGAGACCCAGTACTTC. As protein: CASSGRVAGETQYF.

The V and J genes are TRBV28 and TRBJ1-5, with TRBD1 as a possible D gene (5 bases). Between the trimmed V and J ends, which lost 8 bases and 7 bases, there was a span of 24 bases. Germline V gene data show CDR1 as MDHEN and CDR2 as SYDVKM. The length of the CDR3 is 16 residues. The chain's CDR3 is CASAIMGLGRGQPQHF. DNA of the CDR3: TGTGCCAGCGCCATAATGGGGTTGGGGCGGGGACAGCCCCAGCATTTT.

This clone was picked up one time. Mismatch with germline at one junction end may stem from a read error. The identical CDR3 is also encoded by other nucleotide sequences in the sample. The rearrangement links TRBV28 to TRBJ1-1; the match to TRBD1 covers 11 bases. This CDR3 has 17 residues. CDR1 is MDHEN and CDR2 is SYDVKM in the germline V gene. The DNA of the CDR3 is TGTGCTAGCAGTATATGGACAGGGGGCGTAATAAGGACTGAAGCTTTCTTT. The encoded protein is CASSIWTGGVIRTEAFF.

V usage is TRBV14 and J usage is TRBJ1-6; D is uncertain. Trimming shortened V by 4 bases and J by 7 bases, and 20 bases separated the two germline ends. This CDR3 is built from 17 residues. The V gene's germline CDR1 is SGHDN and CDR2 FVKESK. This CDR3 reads CASSPSGPKRGNSPLHF. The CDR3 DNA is TGTGCCAGCAGCCCGTCAGGACCCAAAAGAGGGAATTCACCCCTCCACTTT.

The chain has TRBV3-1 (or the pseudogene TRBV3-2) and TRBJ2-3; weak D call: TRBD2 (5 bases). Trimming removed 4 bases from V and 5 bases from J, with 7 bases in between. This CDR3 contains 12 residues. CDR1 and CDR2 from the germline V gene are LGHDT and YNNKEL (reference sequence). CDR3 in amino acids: CASSRGRDTQYF. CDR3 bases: TGTGCCAGCAGCCGCGGGCGAGATACGCAGTATTTT.

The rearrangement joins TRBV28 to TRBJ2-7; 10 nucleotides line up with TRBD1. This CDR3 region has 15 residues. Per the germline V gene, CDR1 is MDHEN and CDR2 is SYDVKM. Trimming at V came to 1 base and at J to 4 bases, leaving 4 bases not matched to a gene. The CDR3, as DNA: TGTGCCAGCAGTTTATACCCGGGACAGGGGTACGAGCAGTACTTC. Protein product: CASSLYPGQGYEQYF.

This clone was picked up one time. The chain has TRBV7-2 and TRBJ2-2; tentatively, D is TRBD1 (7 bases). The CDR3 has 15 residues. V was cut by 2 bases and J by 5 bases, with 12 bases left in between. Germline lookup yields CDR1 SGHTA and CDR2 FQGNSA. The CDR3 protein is CASSLMAGGTGELFF. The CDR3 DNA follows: TGTGCCAGCAGCTTAATGGCAGGGGGGACCGGGGAGCTGTTTTTT.